A single sample gave rise to the 4 T cell receptor beta chains below, sequenced in a study of T cells in localized non-small cell lung cancer. Data came from immunoSEQ multiplex PCR; TCRdb stores just in-frame clones and leaves some out. The table shows 25,000 to 35,000 clones, with around 80% occurring only once. This sample comprised peripheral blood, obtained before any cancer treatment. These receptors were collected from a male donor older than 55 with stage III squamous cell lung carcinoma.

This clone was seen just once. The chain joins TRBV6-5 to TRBJ1-5, with 7 bases fitting TRBD1. The CDR3 runs 13 residues. The germline V gene encodes CDR1 MNHEY and CDR2 SVGAGI. V trimming: 6 bases; J trimming: 7 bases; junction bases outside the gene matches: 6. DNA for the CDR3: TGTGCCAGCAGACAGGGGTCCGGACAGCCCCAGCATTTT. Protein: CASRQGSGQPQHF.

The chain has TRBV18 and TRBJ2-1; 9 nucleotides agree with TRBD2. CDR3 length equals 15 residues. Germline loops: CDR1 KGHSH, CDR2 LQKENI. After removal of 3 bases from V and 3 bases from J, the junction contained 3 bases not matched to a gene. In DNA, the CDR3 is TGTGCCAGCTCACCCTCTAGCGGGAACTACAATGAGCAGTTCTTC. Translating it yields CASSPSSGNYNEQFF.

The chain joins TRBV18 to TRBJ2-1, with D unresolved. Trimming took off 2 bases at V and 15 bases at J, with 14 bases between the two ends. The V gene's germline CDR1 is KGHSH and CDR2 LQKENI. The CDR3 runs 12 residues. The CDR3 is CASSPGRPSWFF. The DNA of the CDR3 is TGTGCCAGCTCACCAGGTAGGCCATCCTGGTTCTTC. Based on the CDR3 plus reference TRBV18 and TRBJ2-1, the full variable domain is NAGVMQNPRHLVRRRGQEARLRCSPMKGHSHVYWYRQLPEEGLKFMVYLQKENIIDESGMPKERFSAEFPKEGPSILRIQQVVRGDSAAYFCASSPGRPSWFFGPGTRLTVL.

The CDR3: CASSFNSLSTGGRLSNQPQHF. CDR3 in DNA: TGTGCCAGCAGTTTCAATTCATTGTCGACAGGGGGACGTTTGAGCAATCAGCCCCAGCATTTT. J is TRBJ1-5 and V is TRBV28; 9 positions agree with TRBD1. Unmatched junction bases numbered 19, after V lost 3 bases and J lost 1 base. The CDR3 spans 21 residues. Germline-derived CDR1 and CDR2 are MDHEN and SYDVKM.